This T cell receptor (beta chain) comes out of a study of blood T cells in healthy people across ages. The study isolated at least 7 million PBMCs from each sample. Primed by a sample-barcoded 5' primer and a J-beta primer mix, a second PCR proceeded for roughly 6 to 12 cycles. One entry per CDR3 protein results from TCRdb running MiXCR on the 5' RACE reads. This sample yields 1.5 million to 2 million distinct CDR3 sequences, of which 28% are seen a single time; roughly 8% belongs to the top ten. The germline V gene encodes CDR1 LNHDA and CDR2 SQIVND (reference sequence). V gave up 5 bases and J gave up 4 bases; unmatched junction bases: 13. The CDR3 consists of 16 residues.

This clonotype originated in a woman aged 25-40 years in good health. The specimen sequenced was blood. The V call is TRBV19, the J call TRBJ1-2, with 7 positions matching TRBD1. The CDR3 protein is CASSPTGDRAFYGYTF. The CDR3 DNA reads TGTGCCAGTAGTCCGACCGGCGACAGGGCGTTCTATGGCTACACCTTC. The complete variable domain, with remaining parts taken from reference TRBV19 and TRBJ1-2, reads DGGITQSPKYLFRKEGQNVTLSCEQNLNHDAMYWYRQDPGQGLRLIYYSQIVNDFQKGDIAEGYSVSREKKESFPLTVTSAQKNPTAFYLCASSPTGDRAFYGYTFGSGTRLTVV.